This T cell receptor (beta chain) originates from a study of T-cell memory formation after mild COVID-19 (dated by TCRdb to 2020 to 2023). Regarding the study in general: Most TCR sequence clusters were specific to one of the two donors. The cohort was made up of two young adult volunteers, one female and one male, who were previously healthy. T-cell clones expanding and contracting after mild COVID-19 in two donors were tracked by longitudinal TCRalpha and TCRbeta repertoire sequencing. Results the study describes overall, beyond this receptor: From day 15 to 85, contracting clones showed balanced CD4/CD8 phenotypes, whereas a second wave of clones that expanded from day 15 to 37 leaned towards CD4+. Whether the second-wave clones peaking on day 37 were SARS-CoV-2 specific was not confirmed. The study included only a couple of mild cases, and larger cohorts that include severe cases with pre-infection samples were judged to be necessary. Contracting CD4+ clones turned up mainly in the CM and EM memory subsets, whereas EMRA was where CD8+ clones were enriched. Some responding clones were detected in pre-infection memory, which suggested that pre-existing cross-reactive memory T cells had joined the SARS-CoV-2 response.

PBMCs were isolated by Ficoll-Paque density gradient centrifugation. Counted from cysteine to phenylalanine, this CDR3 has 13 amino acids. Only CDR3 DNA remains: 39 bases, in frame from the first base. At the junction V is shortened by 5 bases and J by 9 bases, with 14 bases in between. Looking up the germline V gene (reference sequence) yields CDR1 SEHNR and CDR2 FQNEAQ. Sequenced on an Illumina NovaSeq 6000. TCRalpha and TCRbeta cDNA libraries were constructed by 5'RACE with constant-segment primers, with sample barcodes and unique molecular identifiers being introduced. RNA was extracted from every sample with Trizol reagent. Library amplification was performed in two PCR steps, and a second sample barcode and Illumina TruSeq adapters were introduced in the second step. Sequencing of the libraries was done on an Illumina NovaSeq, producing 2 x 150 bp paired-end reads. From the authors' description of their analysis: Demultiplexing of reads and collapsing into UMI-guided consensus sequences were performed with migec v1.2.7. Using mixcr v2.1.11, UMI consensuses were aligned to TRA and TRB V and J templates and then assembled into clonotypes. Expanded or contracted clonotypes were those called significant by both edgeR and NoisET, with noise models trained on biological replicates. For edgeR calls, a false discovery rate-adjusted p below 0.01 and a log2 fold-change threshold of 1 were applied. As an exploratory analysis of dynamics, max-normalized trajectories of the 1000 most abundant clonotypes were examined with PCA combined with hierarchical clustering. The CD4 or CD8 phenotype of responding clones was assigned using the separately sequenced CD4+ and CD8+ repertoires. Using fastp at Q25 and MiXCR, TCRdb reprocessed the public reads and kept productive beta chains. Rows with a matching CDR3 protein are joined into one entry that keeps the most common DNA and genes. None of the V and J calls come from the authors' own analysis; TCRdb made them. The sample data list roughly 250,000 distinct CDR3 sequences, and around 15% of these were observed just once. Together, the top ten hold 20% to 25% of the sample.

Comments on this clonotype: It has no known antigen specificity. There are no base qualities to consult, and no much larger clone falls within one base.

Recombination joined TRBV7-9 with TRBJ2-1; no confident D gene assignment can be made. The sequenced sample was PBMCs or a T cell subset sorted from them (not recorded which). This clonotype originated in a man younger than 35 who had mild COVID-19 (a few samples of this study predate the infection). The sample titles of this study are shuffled in the database, so cell type and time point are left out; the donor was told from shared clones. The CDR3 reads as follows: CASSLLSPFEQFF. At the DNA level, the sequence is TGTGCCAGCAGCCTACTCAGCCCGTTTGAGCAGTTCTTC.